The clone carrying this T cell receptor beta chain was counted at least ten times. These data are taken from a study of T cells in Graves' hyperthyroidism and ophthalmopathy. Study at large: Initial diagnosis, before any treatment, was when peripheral blood was collected.

The source material, RNA transcripts, was used to amplify TCR beta CDR3 regions. The study used the HTBI primer set for a first-round RT-PCR of the TCR CDR3. From the multiplex PCR reads, TCRdb called clonotypes with MiXCR, one entry per CDR3 protein. Among over 700,000 distinct CDR3 sequences, 35% to 45% were seen once, and the ten largest hold more than 7%. Diagnosing involved the use of clinical symptoms, serum thyroxine and TRAb, thyroid ultrasound and orbital computed tomography. Germline V CDR1 and CDR2: SQVTM, ANQGSEA. This CDR3 region has 14 residues. V shed 4 bases, J shed 1 base, and the junction held 3 bases outside the gene matches.

Sequencing was carried out using blood. The receptor was derived from a man between 18 and 35 years old with Graves' hyperthyroidism. This chain uses TRBV29-1 with TRBJ2-5, with 10 nucleotides matching TRBD2. The CDR3 DNA is TGCAGCGTTGGACTAGCGGGCCTCCAAGAGACCCAGTACTTC. This sequence encodes CSVGLAGLQETQYF.